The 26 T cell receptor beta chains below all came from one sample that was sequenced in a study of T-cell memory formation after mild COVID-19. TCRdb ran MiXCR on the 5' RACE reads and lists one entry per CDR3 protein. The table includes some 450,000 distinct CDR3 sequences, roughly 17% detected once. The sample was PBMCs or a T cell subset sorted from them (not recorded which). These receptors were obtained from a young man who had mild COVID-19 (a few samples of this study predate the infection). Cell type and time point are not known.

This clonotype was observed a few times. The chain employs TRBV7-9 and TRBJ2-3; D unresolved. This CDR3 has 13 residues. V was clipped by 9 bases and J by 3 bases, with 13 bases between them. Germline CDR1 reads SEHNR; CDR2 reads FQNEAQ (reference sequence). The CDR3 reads CASLRSATDTQYF. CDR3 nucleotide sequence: TGTGCCAGTCTCAGGAGCGCGACAGATACGCAGTATTTT.

CDR3 residues: CASSETGSDNQPQHF. As DNA, the CDR3 is TGTGCCAGCAGTGAGACAGGGTCGGACAATCAGCCCCAGCATTTT. V gene TRBV12-3 or TRBV12-4 combines with J gene TRBJ1-5; 7 bases are shared with TRBD1. After removal of 5 bases from V and 3 bases from J, the junction contained 7 bases not matched to a gene. The CDR3 sequence is 15 residues long.

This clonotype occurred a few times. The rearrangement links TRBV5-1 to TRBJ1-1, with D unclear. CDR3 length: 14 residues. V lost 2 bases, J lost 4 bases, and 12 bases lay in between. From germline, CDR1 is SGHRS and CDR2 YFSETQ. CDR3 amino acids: CASSLGDYGTEAFF. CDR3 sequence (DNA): TGCGCCAGCAGCTTAGGAGATTATGGCACTGAAGCTTTCTTT.

This chain's CDR3 is CASSQDRLGYEQYF. CDR3 DNA sequence: TGCGCCAGCAGCCAAGATAGGCTAGGCTACGAGCAGTACTTC. The chain couples TRBV4-1 to TRBJ2-7; D remains unclear. This CDR3 is built from 14 residues. V lost 0 bases and J lost 3, with 9 bases in between. CDR1 is MGHRA and CDR2 is YSYEKL in the germline V gene.

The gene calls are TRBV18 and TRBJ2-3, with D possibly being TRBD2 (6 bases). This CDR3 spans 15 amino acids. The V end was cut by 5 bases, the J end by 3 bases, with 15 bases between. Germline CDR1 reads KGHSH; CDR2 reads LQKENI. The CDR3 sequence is CASSSLMGGTDTQYF. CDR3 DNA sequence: TGTGCCAGCTCATCTCTCATGGGAGGAACAGATACGCAGTATTTT.

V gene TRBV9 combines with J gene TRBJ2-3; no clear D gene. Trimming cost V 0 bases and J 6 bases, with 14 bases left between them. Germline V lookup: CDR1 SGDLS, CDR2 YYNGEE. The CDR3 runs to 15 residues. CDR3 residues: CASSVEERLVDTQYF. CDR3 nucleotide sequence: TGTGCCAGCAGCGTAGAGGAACGTTTAGTGGATACGCAGTATTTT. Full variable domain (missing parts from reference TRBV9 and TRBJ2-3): DSGVTQTPKHLITATGQRVTLRCSPRSGDLSVYWYQQSLDQGLQFLIQYYNGEERAKGNILERFSAQQFPDLHSELNLSSLELGDSALYFCASSVEERLVDTQYFGPGTRLTVL.

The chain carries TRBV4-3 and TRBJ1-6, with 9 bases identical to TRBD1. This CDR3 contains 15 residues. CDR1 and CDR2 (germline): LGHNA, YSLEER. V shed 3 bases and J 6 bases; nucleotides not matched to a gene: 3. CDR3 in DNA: TGCGCCAGCAGCCAGAGGGACAGGGTTAATTCACCCCTCCACTTT. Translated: CASSQRDRVNSPLHF.

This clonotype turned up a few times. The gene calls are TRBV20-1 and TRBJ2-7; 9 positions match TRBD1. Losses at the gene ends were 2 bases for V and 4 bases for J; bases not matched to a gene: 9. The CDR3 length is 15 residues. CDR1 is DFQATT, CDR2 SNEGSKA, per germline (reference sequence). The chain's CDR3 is CSARSPGTGLYEQYV. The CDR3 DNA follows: TGCAGTGCTAGATCCCCCGGGACAGGGTTATACGAGCAGTACGTC.

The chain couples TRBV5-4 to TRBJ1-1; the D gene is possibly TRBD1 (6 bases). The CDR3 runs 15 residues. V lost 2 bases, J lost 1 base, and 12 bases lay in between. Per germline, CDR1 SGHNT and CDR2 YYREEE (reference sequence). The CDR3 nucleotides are TGTGCCAGCAGCTTTGGGGGGGCAGAGAACACTGAAGCTTTCTTT. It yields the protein CASSFGGAENTEAFF.

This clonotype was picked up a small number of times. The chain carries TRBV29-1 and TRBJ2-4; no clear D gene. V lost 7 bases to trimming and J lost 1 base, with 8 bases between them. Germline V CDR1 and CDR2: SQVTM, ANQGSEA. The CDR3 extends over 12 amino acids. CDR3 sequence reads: CSATSAKNIQYF. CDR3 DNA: TGCAGCGCCACGTCCGCCAAAAACATTCAGTACTTC.

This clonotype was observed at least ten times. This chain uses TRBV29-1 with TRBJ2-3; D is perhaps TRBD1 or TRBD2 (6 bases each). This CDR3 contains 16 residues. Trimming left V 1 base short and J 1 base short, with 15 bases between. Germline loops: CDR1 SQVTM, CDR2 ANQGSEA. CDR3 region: CSVEAGAGTRTDTQYF. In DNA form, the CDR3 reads TGCAGCGTTGAAGCGGGGGCAGGAACCCGCACAGATACGCAGTATTTT.

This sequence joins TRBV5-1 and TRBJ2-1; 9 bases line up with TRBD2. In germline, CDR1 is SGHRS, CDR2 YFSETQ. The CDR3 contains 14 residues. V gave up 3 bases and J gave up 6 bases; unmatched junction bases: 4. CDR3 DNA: TGCGCCAGCAGCTGGCCGACTAGCGGCAATGAGCAGTTCTTC. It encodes CASSWPTSGNEQFF.

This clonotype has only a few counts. The DNA for the CDR3 is TGTGCCAGCAGCAGCCAGGGGGGGAGCTCCTACAATGAGCAGTTCTTC. This codes for CASSSQGGSSYNEQFF. The rearrangement uses TRBV3-1 and TRBJ2-1; D may correspond to TRBD1 or TRBD2 (7 bases each). The germline V gene encodes CDR1 LGHDT and CDR2 YNNKEL (reference sequence). V was cut by 5 bases and J by 0 bases, with 14 bases left in between. The CDR3 runs 16 residues.

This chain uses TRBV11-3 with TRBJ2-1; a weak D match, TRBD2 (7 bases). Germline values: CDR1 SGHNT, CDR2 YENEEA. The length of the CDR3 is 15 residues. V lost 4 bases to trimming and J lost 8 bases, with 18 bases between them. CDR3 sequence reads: CASSSPWGGGDEQFF. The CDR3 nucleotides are TGTGCCAGCAGCTCTCCCTGGGGGGGCGGGGATGAGCAGTTCTTC.

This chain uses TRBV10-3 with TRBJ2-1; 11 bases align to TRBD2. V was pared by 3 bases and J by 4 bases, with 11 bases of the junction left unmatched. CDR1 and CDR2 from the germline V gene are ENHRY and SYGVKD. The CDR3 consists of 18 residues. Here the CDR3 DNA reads TGTGCCATCAGTGACCTAGCGGGGGGATCTCCCTCTTACAATGAGCAGTTCTTC. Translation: CAISDLAGGSPSYNEQFF.

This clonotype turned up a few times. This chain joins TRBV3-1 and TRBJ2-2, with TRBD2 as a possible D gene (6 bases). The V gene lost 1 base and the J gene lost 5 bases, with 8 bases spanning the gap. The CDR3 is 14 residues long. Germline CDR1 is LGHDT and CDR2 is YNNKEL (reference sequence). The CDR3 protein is CASSQAGTTGELFF. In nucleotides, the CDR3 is TGTGCCAGCAGCCAAGCCGGGACTACCGGGGAGCTGTTTTTT.

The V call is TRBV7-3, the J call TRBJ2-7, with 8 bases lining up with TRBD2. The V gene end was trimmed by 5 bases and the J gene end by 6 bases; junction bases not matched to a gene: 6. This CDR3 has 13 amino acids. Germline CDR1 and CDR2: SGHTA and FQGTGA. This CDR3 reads CASSPSRGGEQYF. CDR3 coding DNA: TGTGCCAGCAGCCCCTCACGGGGGGGCGAGCAGTACTTC.

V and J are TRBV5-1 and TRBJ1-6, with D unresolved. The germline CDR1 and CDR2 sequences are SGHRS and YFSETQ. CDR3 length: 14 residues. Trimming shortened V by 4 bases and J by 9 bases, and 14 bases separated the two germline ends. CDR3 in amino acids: CASSQSTSGSPLHF. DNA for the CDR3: TGCGCCAGCAGCCAGAGCACGAGCGGTTCACCCCTCCACTTT.

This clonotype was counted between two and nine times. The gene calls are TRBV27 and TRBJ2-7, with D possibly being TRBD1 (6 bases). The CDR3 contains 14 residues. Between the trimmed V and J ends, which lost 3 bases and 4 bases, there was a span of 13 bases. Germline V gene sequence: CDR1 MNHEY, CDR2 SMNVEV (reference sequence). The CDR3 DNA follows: TGTGCCAGCAGTTTCGCCGGGACAACATACGAGCAGTACTTC. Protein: CASSFAGTTYEQYF.

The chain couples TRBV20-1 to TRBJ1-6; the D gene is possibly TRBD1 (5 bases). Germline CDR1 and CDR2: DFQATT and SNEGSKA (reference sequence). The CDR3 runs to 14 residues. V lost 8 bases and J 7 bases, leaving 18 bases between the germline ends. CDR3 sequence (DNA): TGCAGTCTAGGTCGGGGGTCCCCCAATTCACCCCTCCACTTT. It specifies CSLGRGSPNSPLHF.

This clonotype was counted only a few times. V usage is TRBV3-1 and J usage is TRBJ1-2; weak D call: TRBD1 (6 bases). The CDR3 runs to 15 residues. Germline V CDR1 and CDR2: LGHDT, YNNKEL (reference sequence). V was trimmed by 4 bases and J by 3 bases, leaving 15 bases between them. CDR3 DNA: TGTGCCAGCAGCCGCGACCCACAGGGTTACTATGGCTACACCTTC. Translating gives CASSRDPQGYYGYTF.

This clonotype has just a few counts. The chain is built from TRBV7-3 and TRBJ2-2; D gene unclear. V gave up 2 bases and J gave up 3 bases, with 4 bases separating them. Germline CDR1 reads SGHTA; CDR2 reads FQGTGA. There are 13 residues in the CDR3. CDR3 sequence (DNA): TGTGCCAGCAGCTTATTTGACACCGGGGAGCTGTTTTTT. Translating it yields CASSLFDTGELFF. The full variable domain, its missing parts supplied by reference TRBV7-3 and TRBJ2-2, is GAGVSQTPSNKVTEKGKYVELRCDPISGHTALYWYRQSLGQGPEFLIYFQGTGAADDSGLPNDRFFAVRPEGSVSTLKIQRTERGDSAVYLCASSLFDTGELFFGEGSRLTVL.

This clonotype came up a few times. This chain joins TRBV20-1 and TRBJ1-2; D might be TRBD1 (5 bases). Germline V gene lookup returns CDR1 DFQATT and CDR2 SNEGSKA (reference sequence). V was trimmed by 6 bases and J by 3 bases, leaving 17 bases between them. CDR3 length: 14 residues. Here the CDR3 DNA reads TGCAGTGCCCAGCGGGGGACGAGAGACTATGGCTACACCTTC. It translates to CSAQRGTRDYGYTF.

The DNA for the CDR3 is TGTGCCAGCAGCCAAGTAGGTCAGGGGAACGGGGAGCTGTTTTTT. Protein sequence: CASSQVGQGNGELFF. The gene calls are TRBV4-2 and TRBJ2-2; a weak D match, TRBD1 (6 bases). The length of the CDR3 is 15 residues. Deletions cut 1 base from V and 7 bases from J, with 13 bases between. Germline loops: CDR1 LGHNA, CDR2 YNFKEQ.

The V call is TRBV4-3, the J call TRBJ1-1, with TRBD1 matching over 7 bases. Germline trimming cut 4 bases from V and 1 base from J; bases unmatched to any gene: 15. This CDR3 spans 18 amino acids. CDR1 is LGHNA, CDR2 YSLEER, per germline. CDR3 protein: CASSRYRAGGVRNTEAFF. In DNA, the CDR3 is TGCGCCAGCAGCCGCTACCGGGCAGGGGGAGTAAGGAACACTGAAGCTTTCTTT.

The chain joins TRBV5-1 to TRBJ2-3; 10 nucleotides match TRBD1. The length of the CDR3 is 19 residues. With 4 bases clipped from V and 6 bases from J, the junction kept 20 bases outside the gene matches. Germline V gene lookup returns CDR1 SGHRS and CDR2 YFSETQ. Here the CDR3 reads CASSHPELTGRQGADTQYF. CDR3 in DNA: TGCGCCAGCAGCCACCCTGAGTTGACGGGGCGACAGGGGGCCGATACGCAGTATTTT.